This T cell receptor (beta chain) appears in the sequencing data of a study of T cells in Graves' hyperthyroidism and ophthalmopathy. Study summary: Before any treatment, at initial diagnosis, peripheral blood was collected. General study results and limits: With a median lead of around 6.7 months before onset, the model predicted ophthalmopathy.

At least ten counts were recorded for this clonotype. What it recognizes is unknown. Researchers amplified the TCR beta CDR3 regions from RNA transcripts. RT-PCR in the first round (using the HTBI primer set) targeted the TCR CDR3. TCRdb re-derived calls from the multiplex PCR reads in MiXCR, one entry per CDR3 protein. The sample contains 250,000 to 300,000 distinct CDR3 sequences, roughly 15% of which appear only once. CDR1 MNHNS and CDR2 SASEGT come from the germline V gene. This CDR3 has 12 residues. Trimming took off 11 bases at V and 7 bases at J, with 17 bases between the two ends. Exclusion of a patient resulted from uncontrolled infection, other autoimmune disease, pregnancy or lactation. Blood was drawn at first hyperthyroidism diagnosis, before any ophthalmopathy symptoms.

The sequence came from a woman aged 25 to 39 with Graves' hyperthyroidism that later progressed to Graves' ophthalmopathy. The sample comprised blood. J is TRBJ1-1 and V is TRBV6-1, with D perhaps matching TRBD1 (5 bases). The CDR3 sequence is CAGEGLLGEAFF. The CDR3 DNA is TGTGCCGGGGAGGGACTTCTTGGTGAAGCTTTCTTT.